This T cell receptor beta chain derives from a study of regulatory dendritic cells for organ transplantation. At the level of the study: Day 6 dendritic cell cultures were stimulated with LPS.

V shed 6 bases, J shed 4 bases, and the junction held 3 bases outside the gene matches. The germline V gene encodes CDR1 SGHTA and CDR2 FQGTGA. The CDR3 extends over 13 amino acids. Study-wide results and limits: The authors noted considerable between-person heterogeneity in alloreactive memory CD8+ cells. Naive CD4+ and CD8+ repertoires were highly diverse; memory CD8+ was most oligoclonal.

Sorted T cells were CFSE-labeled and cultured more than 4 days with allogeneic regulatory or mature dendritic cells at 1:10. Memory T cells were CD45RO+, naive were CD45RA+, sorted by FACS. Turning to this clone: Its antigen remains unknown.

The protocol was immunoSEQ multiplex PCR, while the TCRdb copy is restricted to in-frame clones and leaves out a portion. The table lists over 8,500 clones, 75% of them singletons. The sample comprised memory CD4+ T cells from blood cultured with regulatory dendritic cells. The subset denotes: CD45RO+ memory T cells. The J gene is TRBJ2-5, the V gene TRBV7-3, with 9 nucleotides matching TRBD2. The TCR sequence derives from a human donor in good health. CDR3 in amino acids: CASSLSGGETQYF. CDR3 DNA sequence: TGTGCCAGCAGTCTTAGCGGGGGAGAGACCCAGTACTTC.